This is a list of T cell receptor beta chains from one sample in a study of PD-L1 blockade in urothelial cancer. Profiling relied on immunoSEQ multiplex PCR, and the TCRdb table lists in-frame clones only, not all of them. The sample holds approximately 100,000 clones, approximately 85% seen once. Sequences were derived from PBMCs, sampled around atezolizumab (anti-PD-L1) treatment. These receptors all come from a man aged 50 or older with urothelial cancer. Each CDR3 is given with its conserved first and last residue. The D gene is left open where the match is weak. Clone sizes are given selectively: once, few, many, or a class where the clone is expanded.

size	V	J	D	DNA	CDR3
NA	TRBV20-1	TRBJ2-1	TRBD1	TGCAGTGCTTTACAGGGGTATGAGCAGTTCTTC	CSALQGYEQFF
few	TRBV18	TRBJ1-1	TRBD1	TGTGCCAGCTCTCAGGGGGCGAACATGATCACTGAAGCTTTCTTT	CASSQGANMITEAFF
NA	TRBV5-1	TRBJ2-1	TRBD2	TGCGCCAGCAGCTTGGTAGCGGGAGAGAGCCTCGATGAGCAGTTCTTC	CASSLVAGESLDEQFF
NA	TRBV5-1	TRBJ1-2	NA	TGCGCCAGCAGCCCGGGCTCTGGGGCTGCGTTCGACTACACCTTC	CASSPGSGAAFDYTF
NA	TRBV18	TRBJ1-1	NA	TGTGCCAGCTCACCAGTCACGGACATACCGCGAGCTTTCTTT	CASSPVTDIPRAFF
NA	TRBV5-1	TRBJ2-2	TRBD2	TGCGCCAGCAGCCGCACTAGCGGGAGGGCCGGGGAGCTGTTTTTT	CASSRTSGRAGELFF
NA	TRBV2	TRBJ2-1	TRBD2	TGTGCCAGCAGGAGTACTAGCGGGAGTGAGCAGTTCTTC	CASRSTSGSEQFF
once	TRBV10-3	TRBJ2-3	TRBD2	TGTGCCATCAGCGGGACTAGCGGGGGAGGGATCGATACGCAGTATTTT	CAISGTSGGGIDTQYF
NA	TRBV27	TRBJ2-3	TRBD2	TGTGCCAGCAGGTTGGGGGGGGCAGATACGCAGTATTTT	CASRLGGADTQYF
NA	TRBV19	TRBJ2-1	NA	TGTGCCAGTAGCTTGCTGGAAACAGGGACGAGTGAGCAGTTCTTC	CASSLLETGTSEQFF